This is a list of T cell receptor beta chains from one sample in a study of blood T cell repertoires in COVID-19. Profiling relied on immunoSEQ multiplex PCR, and the TCRdb table lists in-frame clones only, not all of them. The table has about 400,000 clones, 88% seen once. Sequences were obtained from PBMCs or T cells enriched from blood (not recorded which). These receptors all stem from a woman between 40 and 50 years old with acute COVID-19. Each CDR3 is given with its conserved first and last residue. The D gene is left open where the match is weak. Size values are once, few and many counts, or a class for expanded clones, and some rows have none.

D	V	J	size	DNA	CDR3
TRBD1	TRBV15	TRBJ1-5	.	TGTGCCACCAGCAGGGGGACAGGGGTTGAGCGACAGCCCCAGCATTTT	CATSRGTGVERQPQHF
TRBD1	TRBV19	TRBJ1-6	.	TGTGCCAGTAAGGGTCCGGGACAGGGTACTTCACCCCTCCACTTT	CASKGPGQGTSPLHF
.	TRBV2	TRBJ1-2	.	TGTGCCAGCAGTGAAACGGGGGGCGTCGGTGGCTACACCTTC	CASSETGGVGGYTF
TRBD2	TRBV5-1	TRBJ2-2	.	TGCGCCAGCAGCACGGGACTAACTCTCCCCGGGGAGCTGTTTTTT	CASSTGLTLPGELFF
TRBD1	TRBV2	TRBJ1-4	.	TGTGCCAGCAGGGACCGGACAGGGGGCGGAAAACTGTTTTTT	CASRDRTGGGKLFF
.	TRBV3-1/TRBV3-2	TRBJ1-1	.	TGTGCCAGCAGCCAAGATCCTGGAGGGTACACTGAAGCTTTCTTT	CASSQDPGGYTEAFF
.	TRBV6-5	TRBJ1-1	.	TGTGCCAGCATATTCGGGTCTGAAGCTTTCTTT	CASIFGSEAFF
.	TRBV7-9	TRBJ1-4	once	TGTGCCAGCCGCTGGCAGGGCGGTAATGAAAAACTGTTTTTT	CASRWQGGNEKLFF
.	TRBV2	TRBJ1-4	.	TGTGCCAGCAGTGAACGAGGGAGCTTTGAAAAACTGTTTTTT	CASSERGSFEKLFF
TRBD1	TRBV19	TRBJ1-1	few	TGTGCCAGTAGTATAGTCCGATCCCGGGACAGCCTGAACACTGAAGCTTTCTTT	CASSIVRSRDSLNTEAFF
TRBD1	TRBV19	TRBJ2-2	.	TGTGCCACTACTCGGACAGGGGTTGTCGGGGAGCTGTTTTTT	CATTRTGVVGELFF
.	TRBV30	TRBJ1-1	.	TGTGCCTGGAGTTCGGGACTGGGCACTGAAGCTTTCTTT	CAWSSGLGTEAFF
.	TRBV3-1/TRBV3-2	TRBJ1-3	.	TGTGCCAGCAGCCAAGATCCCAGACAGGCTGGAAACACCATATATTTT	CASSQDPRQAGNTIYF
.	TRBV3-1/TRBV3-2	TRBJ1-3	.	TGTGCCAGCAGCCAAGGAGTATCTGGAAACACCATATATTTT	CASSQGVSGNTIYF
.	TRBV5-1	TRBJ1-2	.	TGCGCCAGCAGTTCAACTACGGGATACGACGAGGGCTACACCTTC	CASSSTTGYDEGYTF
TRBD2	TRBV10-3	TRBJ2-3	.	TGTGCCATCAGCGGGGGGTGGGGCGGCACAGATACGCAGTATTTT	CAISGGWGGTDTQYF
TRBD1	TRBV3-1/TRBV3-2	TRBJ1-1	.	TGTGCCAGCAGCCAAGATTCGACAGGGGGCTACACTGAAGCTTTCTTT	CASSQDSTGGYTEAFF
.	TRBV3-1/TRBV3-2	TRBJ2-7	.	TGTGCCAGCAGCCGCCAGGGCCCCTACGAGCAGTACTTC	CASSRQGPYEQYF
.	TRBV19	TRBJ2-7	.	TGTGCCAGTAGTATAGACGCGGGTTTCGGGAACGAGCAGTACTTC	CASSIDAGFGNEQYF
.	TRBV6-5	TRBJ1-2	.	TGTGCCAGCAGTCCCCGCGGGGGGGCCTATGGCTACACCTTC	CASSPRGGAYGYTF
.	TRBV3-1/TRBV3-2	TRBJ1-5	.	TGTGCCAGCAGCCAGGAGTTCGGGCCCCAGCATTTT	CASSQEFGPQHF
TRBD1	TRBV2	TRBJ1-4	few	TGTGCCAGCAGTACAAGGACAGGGTTGTTGGAAAAACTGTTTTTT	CASSTRTGLLEKLFF
TRBD1	TRBV3-1/TRBV3-2	TRBJ2-7	.	TGTGCCAGCAGCCCCCCGACAGGGGAGGTCTACGAGCAGTACTTC	CASSPPTGEVYEQYF
.	TRBV6-4	TRBJ2-1	once	TGTGCCAGCAGTGAAGAAATGGGCACCTACAATGAGCAGTTCTTC	CASSEEMGTYNEQFF
.	TRBV3-1/TRBV3-2	TRBJ1-1	.	TGTGCCAGCAGCCCCGGGGGGCTTGAAGCTTTCTTT	CASSPGGLEAFF
.	TRBV29-1	TRBJ1-3	few	TGCAGCGTTGAAGGCGGGGTTGGAAACACCATATATTTT	CSVEGGVGNTIYF
TRBD2	TRBV6-5	TRBJ2-1	.	TGTGCCAGCAGAGCCGCGGGGGGGCCGGGCAATGAGCAGTTCTTC	CASRAAGGPGNEQFF
.	TRBV2	TRBJ1-2	.	TGTGCCAGCAGCCAAACAGCTTATGGCTACACCTTC	CASSQTAYGYTF
.	TRBV5-1	TRBJ2-3	.	TGCGCCAGCAGCGCAGGGACTAGCACAGATACGCAGTATTTT	CASSAGTSTDTQYF
TRBD1	TRBV3-1/TRBV3-2	TRBJ1-2	.	TGTGCCAGCACAAGACAGGGAGTGGGGGGCTACACCTTC	CASTRQGVGGYTF
.	TRBV5-1	TRBJ2-1	once	TGCGCCAGCAGCCGGGACTACAATGAGCAGTTCTTC	CASSRDYNEQFF
TRBD2	TRBV10-2	TRBJ2-7	.	TGCGCCAGCATGGGACTAGCGGGACACTACGAGCAGTACTTC	CASMGLAGHYEQYF
TRBD1	TRBV24-1	TRBJ1-2	once	TGTGCCACCGCTACCGGGACAGGGAACAACTATGGCTACACCTTC	CATATGTGNNYGYTF
.	TRBV3-1/TRBV3-2	TRBJ2-5	.	TGTGCCAGCAGCCCGTCACCCCTTATGAAGAGCGGGTCCAAAAAATGGGAGACCCAGTACTTC	CASSPSPLMKSGSKKWETQYF
.	TRBV4-2	TRBJ1-5	.	TGTGCCAGCAGCCAAGATCTTCGTTCGGAGATGCCCCAGCATTTT	CASSQDLRSEMPQHF
.	TRBV6-1	TRBJ1-2	.	TGTGCCAGCAGTGAAGCGGAGGGTGGCTACACCTTC	CASSEAEGGYTF
TRBD2	TRBV3-1/TRBV3-2	TRBJ2-1	.	TGTGCCAGCAGCCAAGGACTAGCGGTCTACAATGAGCAGTTCTTC	CASSQGLAVYNEQFF
TRBD2	TRBV14	TRBJ2-3	once	TGTGCCAGCAGCCAGCCGGGACTAGCGTTTCCAGATACGCAGTATTTT	CASSQPGLAFPDTQYF
.	TRBV7-2	TRBJ2-1	.	TGTGCCAGCAGCTTGACTAGAGCGAATGAGCAGTTCTTC	CASSLTRANEQFF
TRBD1	TRBV18	TRBJ1-2	.	TGTGCCAGCTCACCACTGGACAGGGGTGAATATGGCTACACCTTC	CASSPLDRGEYGYTF
TRBD1	TRBV30	TRBJ1-2	once	TGTGCCTGGAGCCGGACAGGGGCATTCGGCTATGGCTACACCTTC	CAWSRTGAFGYGYTF
TRBD1	TRBV5-1	TRBJ1-1	.	TGCGCCAGCAGCAAAAGGACAGGGGATAACACTGAAGCTTTCTTT	CASSKRTGDNTEAFF